The entry below describes one T cell receptor (beta chain). Which antigen it targets is not known. One end of the junction varies from germline; a read error may be responsible. TCRdb lists the instrument as Illumina HiSeq 2000. Multiplex PCR amplification was used to generate the TCR beta chain libraries. The amplified TCR beta chain products were analyzed by high-throughput sequencing. The public reads were reprocessed in TCRdb via fastp at Q25 and MiXCR, keeping in-frame beta chains. Each record represents a unique CDR3 protein, reported with the most common genes and DNA among its rows. This sample lists more than 50,000 distinct CDR3 sequences; around three fifths were detected once. The ten largest clones capture roughly 20% of the sample. CDR3 length: 14 amino acids, cysteine to phenylalanine. The kept DNA is CDR3 alone, 42 bases in frame from the first base. According to the germline V gene, CDR1 reads SNHLY and CDR2 reads FYNNEI.

The sample belongs to a study of breast tumors, draining lymph nodes, adjacent tissues (dated by TCRdb to 2016 to 2017). For the wider study: Breast cancer patients provided tumor, adjacent nontumor tissue and axillary lymph nodes, and the study compared the TCR beta repertoires across these three sources. The study aimed to assess the relationships and possible T-cell exchange between tumor, surrounding tissue and draining lymph node repertoires in human breast cancer.

The investigation overall reported the following: Tumor T-cell repertoires showed less diversity than lymph node repertoires and more diversity than nontumor tissue repertoires, and tumor T-cell repertoires showed preferential V and J gene usage. In luminal-like breast cancer, tumor and nontumor tissue repertoires resembled each other significantly more than in basal-like breast cancer. Rather than being directly demonstrated, the conclusion that tumor T cells originate in lymph nodes was presented as consistent with a hypothesis. The data were considered consistent with the idea that most tumor T cells come from the lymph node and then expand in tumor tissue.

The TCR was taken from a female donor with breast cancer. Some clones in this sample may be carry-over from other donors' samples. Sample: breast tumor tissue. The receptor chain draws on TRBV2 and TRBJ1-5; no D gene can be assigned with confidence. The CDR3 here reads CASSRRNSSQPQHF. Here is the DNA: TGCGCCAGCAGTCGAAGGAATAGCAGTCAGCCCCAGCATTTT.